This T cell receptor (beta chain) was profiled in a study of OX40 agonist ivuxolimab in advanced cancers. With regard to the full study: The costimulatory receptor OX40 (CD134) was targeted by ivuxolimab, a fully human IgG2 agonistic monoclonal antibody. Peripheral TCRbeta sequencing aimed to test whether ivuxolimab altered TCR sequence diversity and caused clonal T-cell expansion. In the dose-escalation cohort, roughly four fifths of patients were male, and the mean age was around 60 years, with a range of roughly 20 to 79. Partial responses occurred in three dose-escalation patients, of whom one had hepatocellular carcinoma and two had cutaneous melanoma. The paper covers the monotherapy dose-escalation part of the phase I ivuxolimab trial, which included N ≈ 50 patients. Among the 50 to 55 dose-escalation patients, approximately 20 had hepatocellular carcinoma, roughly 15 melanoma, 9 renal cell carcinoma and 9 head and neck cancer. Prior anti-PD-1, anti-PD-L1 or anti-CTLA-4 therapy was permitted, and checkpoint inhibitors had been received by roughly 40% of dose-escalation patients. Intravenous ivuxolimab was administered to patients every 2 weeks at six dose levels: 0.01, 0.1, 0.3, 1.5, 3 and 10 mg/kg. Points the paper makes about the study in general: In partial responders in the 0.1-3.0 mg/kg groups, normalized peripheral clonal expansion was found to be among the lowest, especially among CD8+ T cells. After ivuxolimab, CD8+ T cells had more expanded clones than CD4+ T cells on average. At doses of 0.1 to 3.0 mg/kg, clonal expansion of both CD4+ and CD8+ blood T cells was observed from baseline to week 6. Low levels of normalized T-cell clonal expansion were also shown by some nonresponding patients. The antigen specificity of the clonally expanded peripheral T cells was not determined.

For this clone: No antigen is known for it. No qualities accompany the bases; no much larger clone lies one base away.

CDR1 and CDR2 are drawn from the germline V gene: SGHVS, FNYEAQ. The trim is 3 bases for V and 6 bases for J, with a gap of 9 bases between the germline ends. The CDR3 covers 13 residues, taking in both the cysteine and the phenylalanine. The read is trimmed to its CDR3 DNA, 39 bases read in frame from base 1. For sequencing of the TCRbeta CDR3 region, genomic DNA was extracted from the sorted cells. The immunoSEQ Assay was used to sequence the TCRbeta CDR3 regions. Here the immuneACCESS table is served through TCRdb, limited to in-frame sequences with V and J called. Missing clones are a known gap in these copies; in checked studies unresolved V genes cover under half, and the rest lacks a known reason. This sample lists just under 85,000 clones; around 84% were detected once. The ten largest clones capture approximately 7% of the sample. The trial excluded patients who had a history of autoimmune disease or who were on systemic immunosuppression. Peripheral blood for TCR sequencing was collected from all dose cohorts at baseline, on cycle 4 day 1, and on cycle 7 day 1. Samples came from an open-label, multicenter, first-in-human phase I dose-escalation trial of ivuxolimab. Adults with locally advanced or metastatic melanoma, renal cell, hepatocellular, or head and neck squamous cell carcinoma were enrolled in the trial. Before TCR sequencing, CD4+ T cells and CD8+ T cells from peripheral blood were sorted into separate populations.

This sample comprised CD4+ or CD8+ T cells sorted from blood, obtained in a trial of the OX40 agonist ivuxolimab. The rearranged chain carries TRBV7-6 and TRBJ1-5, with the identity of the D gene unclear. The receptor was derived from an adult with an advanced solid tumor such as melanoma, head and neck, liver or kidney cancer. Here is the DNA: TGTGCCAGCAGCTTGGGGAAGGGTCAGCCCCAGCATTTT. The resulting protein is CASSLGKGQPQHF.